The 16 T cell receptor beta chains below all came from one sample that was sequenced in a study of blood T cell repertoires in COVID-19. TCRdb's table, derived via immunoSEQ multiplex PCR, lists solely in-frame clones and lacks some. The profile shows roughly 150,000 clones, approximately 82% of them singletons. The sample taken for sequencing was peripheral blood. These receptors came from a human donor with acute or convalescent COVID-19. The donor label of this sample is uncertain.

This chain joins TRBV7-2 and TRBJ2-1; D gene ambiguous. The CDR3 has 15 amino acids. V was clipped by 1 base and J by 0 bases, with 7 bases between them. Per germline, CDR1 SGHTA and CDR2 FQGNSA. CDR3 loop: CASSLVGSSYNEQFF. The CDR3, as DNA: TGTGCCAGCAGCTTAGTCGGTTCCTCCTACAATGAGCAGTTCTTC.

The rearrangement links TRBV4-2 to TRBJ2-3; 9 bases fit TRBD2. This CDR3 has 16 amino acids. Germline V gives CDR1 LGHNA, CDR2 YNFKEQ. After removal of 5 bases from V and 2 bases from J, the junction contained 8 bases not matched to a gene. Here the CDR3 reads CASSGERGALTDTQYF. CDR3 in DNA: TGTGCCAGCAGCGGTGAGCGGGGGGCCCTCACAGATACGCAGTATTTT.

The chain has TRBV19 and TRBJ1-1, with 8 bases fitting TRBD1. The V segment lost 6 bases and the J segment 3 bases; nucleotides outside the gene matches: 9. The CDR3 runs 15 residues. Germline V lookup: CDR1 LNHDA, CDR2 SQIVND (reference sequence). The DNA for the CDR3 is TGTGCCAGTAGCTCCGAGGACAGGGAGGACACTGAAGCTTTCTTT. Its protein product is CASSSEDREDTEAFF.

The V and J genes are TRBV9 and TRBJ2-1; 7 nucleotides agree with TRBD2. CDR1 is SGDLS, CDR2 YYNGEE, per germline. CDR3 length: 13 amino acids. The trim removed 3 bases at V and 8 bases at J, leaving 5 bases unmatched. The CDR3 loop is CASSARGVDEQFF. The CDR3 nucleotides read TGTGCCAGCAGCGCCCGGGGGGTCGATGAGCAGTTCTTC. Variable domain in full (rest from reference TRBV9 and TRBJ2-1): DSGVTQTPKHLITATGQRVTLRCSPRSGDLSVYWYQQSLDQGLQFLIQYYNGEERAKGNILERFSAQQFPDLHSELNLSSLELGDSALYFCASSARGVDEQFFGPGTRLTVL.

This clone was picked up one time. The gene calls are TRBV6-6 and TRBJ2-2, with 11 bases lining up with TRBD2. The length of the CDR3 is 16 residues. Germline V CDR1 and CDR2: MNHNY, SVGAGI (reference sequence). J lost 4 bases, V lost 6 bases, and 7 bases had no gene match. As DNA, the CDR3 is TGTGCCAGCAGGCTAGCGGGGGGCCTTGGCACCGGGGAGCTGTTTTTT. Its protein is CASRLAGGLGTGELFF.

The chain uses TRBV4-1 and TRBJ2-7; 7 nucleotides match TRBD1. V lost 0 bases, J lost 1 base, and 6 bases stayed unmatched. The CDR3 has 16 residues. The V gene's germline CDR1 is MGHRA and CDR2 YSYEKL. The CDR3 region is CASSQDDRVRSYEQYF. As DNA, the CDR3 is TGCGCCAGCAGCCAAGATGACAGGGTGAGGTCCTACGAGCAGTACTTC.

CDR3 protein: CASSQALSNTGELFF. The CDR3 nucleotides are TGCGCCAGCAGCCAAGCCCTATCGAACACCGGGGAGCTGTTTTTT. The genes are TRBV4-3 and TRBJ2-2; no definite D call. V was pared by 1 base and J by 0 bases, with 6 bases between. Germline V lookup: CDR1 LGHNA, CDR2 YSLEER. The CDR3 is 15 amino acids.

The CDR3 DNA reads as TGTGCCAGCATTCTGGGCGGGGAATCACCCCTCCACTTT. Protein product: CASILGGESPLHF. V usage is TRBV6-5 and J usage is TRBJ1-6, with no clear D. V was cut by 7 bases and J by 10 bases, with 14 bases left in between. The CDR3 length is 13 residues. Germline V lookup: CDR1 MNHEY, CDR2 SVGAGI.

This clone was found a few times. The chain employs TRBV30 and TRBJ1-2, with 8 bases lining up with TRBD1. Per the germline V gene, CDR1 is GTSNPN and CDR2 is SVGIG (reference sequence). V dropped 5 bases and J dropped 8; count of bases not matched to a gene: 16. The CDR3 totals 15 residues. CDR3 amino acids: CAWGRLTGASSGYTF. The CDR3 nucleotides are TGTGCCTGGGGACGCCTGACAGGGGCGAGTAGCGGCTACACCTTC.

Here the CDR3 DNA reads TGTGCCAGCAGCCCGAGAGATGGTGTAGAGACCCAGTACTTC. Residues: CASSPRDGVETQYF. The gene calls are TRBV5-4 and TRBJ2-5, with unresolved D. Trimming took 4 bases from V and 4 from J, leaving 14 bases between them. The CDR3 length is 14 residues. The V gene's germline CDR1 is SGHNT and CDR2 YYREEE (reference sequence).

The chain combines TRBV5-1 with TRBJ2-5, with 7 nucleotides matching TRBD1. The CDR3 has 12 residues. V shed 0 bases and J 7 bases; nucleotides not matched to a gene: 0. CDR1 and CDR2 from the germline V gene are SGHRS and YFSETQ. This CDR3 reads CASSLDRGTQYF. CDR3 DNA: TGCGCCAGCAGCTTGGACAGGGGGACCCAGTACTTC.

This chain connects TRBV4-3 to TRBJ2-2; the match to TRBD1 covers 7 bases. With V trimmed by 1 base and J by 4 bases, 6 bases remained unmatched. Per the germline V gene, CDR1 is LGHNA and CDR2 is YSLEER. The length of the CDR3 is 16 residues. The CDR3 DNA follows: TGCGCCAGCAGCCAAGGACAGGGCCGGGGCACCGGGGAGCTGTTTTTT. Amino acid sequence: CASSQGQGRGTGELFF.

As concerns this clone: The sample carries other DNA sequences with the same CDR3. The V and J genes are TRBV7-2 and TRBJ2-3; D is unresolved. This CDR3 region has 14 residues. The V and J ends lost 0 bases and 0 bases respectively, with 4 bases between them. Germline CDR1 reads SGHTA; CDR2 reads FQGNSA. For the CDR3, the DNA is TGTGCCAGCAGCTTAGCCCTAAGCACAGATACGCAGTATTTT. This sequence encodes CASSLALSTDTQYF.

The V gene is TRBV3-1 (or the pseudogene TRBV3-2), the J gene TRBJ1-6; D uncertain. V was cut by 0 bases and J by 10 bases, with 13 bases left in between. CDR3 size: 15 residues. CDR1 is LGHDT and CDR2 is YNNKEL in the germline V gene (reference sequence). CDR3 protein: CASSQDSTGASPLHF. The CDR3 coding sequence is TGTGCCAGCAGCCAAGATAGTACGGGAGCCTCACCCCTCCACTTT.

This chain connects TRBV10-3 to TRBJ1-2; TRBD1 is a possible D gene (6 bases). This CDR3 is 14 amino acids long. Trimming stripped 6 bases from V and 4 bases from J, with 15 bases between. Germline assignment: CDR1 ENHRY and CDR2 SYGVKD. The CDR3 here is CAISQGQRIYGYTF. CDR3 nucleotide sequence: TGTGCCATCAGCCAAGGACAGAGAATCTATGGCTACACCTTC.

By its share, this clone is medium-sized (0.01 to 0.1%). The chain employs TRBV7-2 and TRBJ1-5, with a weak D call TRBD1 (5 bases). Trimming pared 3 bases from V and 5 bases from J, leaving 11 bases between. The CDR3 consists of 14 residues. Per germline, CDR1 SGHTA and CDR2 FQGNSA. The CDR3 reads CASSFQGGDQPQHF. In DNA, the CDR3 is TGTGCCAGCAGCTTCCAGGGTGGGGATCAGCCCCAGCATTTT. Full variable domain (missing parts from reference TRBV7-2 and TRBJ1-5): GAGVSQSPSNKVTEKGKDVELRCDPISGHTALYWYRQSLGQGLEFLIYFQGNSAPDKSGLPSDRFSAERTGGSVSTLTIQRTQQEDSAVYLCASSFQGGDQPQHFGDGTRLSIL.